This T cell receptor (beta chain) was captured in a study of response to subunit inactivated influenza vaccine. One entry per CDR3 protein, called by TCRdb with MiXCR from the RT-PCR reads. The sample has approximately 680,000 distinct CDR3 sequences, less than 20% seen once. This clonotype was seen a few times. This CDR3 has 11 amino acids. V lost 3 bases, J lost 7 bases, and 7 bases lay in between. CDR1 is LGHDT, CDR2 YNNKEL, per germline (reference sequence). V usage is TRBV3-1 and J usage is TRBJ2-7; tentatively, D is TRBD2 (5 bases). This TCR was sampled from a middle-aged man who received an inactivated influenza vaccine. This specimen was PBMCs from blood, taken about 13 days after vaccination. CDR3 region: CASSHAGEQYF. The CDR3 DNA reads TGTGCCAGCAGCCACGCGGGTGAGCAGTACTTC.